These T cell receptor beta chains were read from a single sample in a study of graft-versus-host responses after intestinal transplantation. These receptors have no identified antigens. Sequencing was performed with immunoSEQ multiplex PCR; in TCRdb, only in-frame clones are kept and a portion is missing. This table holds about 150,000 clones, over 90% found once. The input for sequencing was unstimulated CD4+ T cells sorted from spleen or lymph node cells, taken before intestinal transplant. The receptors here all came from a human donor who received an intestinal transplant. Both conserved end residues are part of each CDR3. The D gene is left open where the match is weak. Clone size is given for some rows only: seen once, a few or many times, or a class if the clone is expanded.

CDR3 DNA: TGCAGTGCTAGGGGCGGAGGCTACACCTTC
CDR3 protein: CSARGGGYTF
clone size: once
D gene: NA
J gene: TRBJ1-2
V gene: TRBV20-1

CDR3 DNA: TGTGCCAGCAGCGTAGAGCTCGACTACGAGCAGTACTTC
CDR3 protein: CASSVELDYEQYF
clone size: NA
D gene: NA
J gene: TRBJ2-7
V gene: TRBV9

CDR3 DNA: TGTGCCAGTAGTACCGCAGAATTAGCCAAAAACATTCAGTACTTC
CDR3 protein: CASSTAELAKNIQYF
clone size: NA
D gene: NA
J gene: TRBJ2-4
V gene: TRBV19

CDR3 DNA: TGTGCCAGCAGTTACTCTCACGTGAGCTCCTACGAGCAGTACTTC
CDR3 protein: CASSYSHVSSYEQYF
clone size: few
D gene: NA
J gene: TRBJ2-7
V gene: TRBV6-5

CDR3 DNA: TGTGCCAGCAGCTTCCGACAGATCCTGCAGTACTTC
CDR3 protein: CASSFRQILQYF
clone size: NA
D gene: NA
J gene: TRBJ2-5
V gene: TRBV5-8

CDR3 DNA: TGTGCCAGCAGTTTAGGGTACGAGCAGTACTTC
CDR3 protein: CASSLGYEQYF
clone size: few
D gene: NA
J gene: TRBJ2-7
V gene: TRBV28

CDR3 DNA: TGTGCCAGCAGCGTAGTTGGGAGGGACTACAATGAGCAGTTCTTC
CDR3 protein: CASSVVGRDYNEQFF
clone size: NA
D gene: TRBD2
J gene: TRBJ2-1
V gene: TRBV9

CDR3 DNA: TGTGCCACCAGCAATAATCATCCTCGGTACGAGCAGTACTTC
CDR3 protein: CATSNNHPRYEQYF
clone size: once
D gene: NA
J gene: TRBJ2-7
V gene: TRBV15

CDR3 DNA: TGCAGCGTCTTCGGGACAGCTGAAGCTTTCTTT
CDR3 protein: CSVFGTAEAFF
clone size: NA
D gene: TRBD1
J gene: TRBJ1-1
V gene: TRBV29-1

CDR3 DNA: TGTGCCAGCAGCTTGAAACAGGGGGGCGAGCAGTACTTC
CDR3 protein: CASSLKQGGEQYF
clone size: NA
D gene: TRBD1
J gene: TRBJ2-7
V gene: TRBV7-2

CDR3 DNA: TGTGCCAGCAGCTCGATGGACAGGGGGCTCTATGGCTACACCTTC
CDR3 protein: CASSSMDRGLYGYTF
clone size: NA
D gene: TRBD1
J gene: TRBJ1-2
V gene: TRBV4-2

CDR3 DNA: TGTGCCAGCAGCTACCCGGGACGGTTCTATGGCTACACCTTC
CDR3 protein: CASSYPGRFYGYTF
clone size: NA
D gene: NA
J gene: TRBJ1-2
V gene: TRBV5-4

CDR3 DNA: TGTGCCATCAGTGAGGGGACTAGCGTCCAAGAGACCCAGTACTTC
CDR3 protein: CAISEGTSVQETQYF
clone size: NA
D gene: TRBD2
J gene: TRBJ2-5
V gene: TRBV10-3

CDR3 DNA: TGTGCCAGCAGCTTCACGGGACTAGAGAGGTACGAGCAGTACTTC
CDR3 protein: CASSFTGLERYEQYF
clone size: once
D gene: TRBD2
J gene: TRBJ2-7
V gene: TRBV5-8

CDR3 DNA: TGTGCCAGCAGTGATTCGCGAGAGACCCAGTACTTC
CDR3 protein: CASSDSRETQYF
clone size: NA
D gene: NA
J gene: TRBJ2-5
V gene: TRBV27

CDR3 DNA: TGTGCCAGTAGTATCGGATGGAGCTCCTACGAGCAGTACTTC
CDR3 protein: CASSIGWSSYEQYF
clone size: NA
D gene: NA
J gene: TRBJ2-7
V gene: TRBV19

CDR3 DNA: TGTGCCAGCAGTGAATCCGGGGGGTTGGGGTACAATGAGCAGTTCTTC
CDR3 protein: CASSESGGLGYNEQFF
clone size: NA
D gene: TRBD2
J gene: TRBJ2-1
V gene: TRBV25-1

CDR3 DNA: TGTGCCAGCAGTACGAGGCGGGAGGGCCGGAATGAGCAGTTCTTC
CDR3 protein: CASSTRREGRNEQFF
clone size: NA
D gene: TRBD2
J gene: TRBJ2-1
V gene: TRBV2

CDR3 DNA: TGTGCCAGCAGTTCGGGACAGGATTCCTACGAGCAGTACTTC
CDR3 protein: CASSSGQDSYEQYF
clone size: NA
D gene: TRBD1
J gene: TRBJ2-7
V gene: TRBV28

CDR3 DNA: TGTGCCAGCAGTGAACTGAGAGACTACGAGCAGTACTTC
CDR3 protein: CASSELRDYEQYF
clone size: NA
D gene: NA
J gene: TRBJ2-7
V gene: TRBV6-1

CDR3 DNA: TGTGCCAGCAGTGTAGCCTCTAGCGGGAGGTCCTCCTACGAGCAGTACTTC
CDR3 protein: CASSVASSGRSSYEQYF
clone size: NA
D gene: TRBD2
J gene: TRBJ2-7
V gene: TRBV27

CDR3 DNA: TGCGCCAGCAGTCATATGGACAGGGGACGCTTCTATAGCAATCAGCCCCAGCATTTT
CDR3 protein: CASSHMDRGRFYSNQPQHF
clone size: NA
D gene: TRBD1
J gene: TRBJ1-5
V gene: TRBV23-1

CDR3 DNA: TGTGCCAGCAGTGAATCGGGGATACCCACTGAAGCTTTCTTT
CDR3 protein: CASSESGIPTEAFF
clone size: NA
D gene: NA
J gene: TRBJ1-1
V gene: TRBV25-1

CDR3 DNA: TGTGCCAGCAGCGTAGATTCAGGGTCTACCGAGCAGTACTTC
CDR3 protein: CASSVDSGSTEQYF
clone size: once
D gene: NA
J gene: TRBJ2-7
V gene: TRBV9

CDR3 DNA: TGTGCCAGTAGTATAGTTCATCAGCCCCAGCATTTT
CDR3 protein: CASSIVHQPQHF
clone size: NA
D gene: NA
J gene: TRBJ1-5
V gene: TRBV19

CDR3 DNA: TGTGCCAGCAGCTTAGGTCCCGCCGGGGAGCTGTTTTTT
CDR3 protein: CASSLGPAGELFF
clone size: once
D gene: NA
J gene: TRBJ2-2
V gene: TRBV13

CDR3 DNA: TGTGCCAGCAGCCGAACAGGGCCGAGCTCCTACGAGCAGTACTTC
CDR3 protein: CASSRTGPSSYEQYF
clone size: NA
D gene: NA
J gene: TRBJ2-7
V gene: TRBV11-1

CDR3 DNA: TGCGCCAGCAGTCAGCGGGGGCCAGAGACCCAGTACTTC
CDR3 protein: CASSQRGPETQYF
clone size: NA
D gene: NA
J gene: TRBJ2-5
V gene: TRBV23-1

CDR3 DNA: TGCGCCAGCAGCTGGGACAGGGACTACGAGCAGTACTTC
CDR3 protein: CASSWDRDYEQYF
clone size: once
D gene: TRBD1
J gene: TRBJ2-7
V gene: TRBV5-1

CDR3 DNA: TGTGCCATCAGTGAGGGGACAGGGGAGTTTCAGCCCCAGCATTTT
CDR3 protein: CAISEGTGEFQPQHF
clone size: NA
D gene: TRBD1
J gene: TRBJ1-5
V gene: TRBV10-3

CDR3 DNA: TGTGCCAGCAGCCGCGGGTCAGGGAACACTGAAGCTTTCTTT
CDR3 protein: CASSRGSGNTEAFF
clone size: NA
D gene: NA
J gene: TRBJ1-1
V gene: TRBV7-3

CDR3 DNA: TGTGCCAGCAGTGTCCCAAGCGGGCAGTACAATGAGCAGTTCTTC
CDR3 protein: CASSVPSGQYNEQFF
clone size: NA
D gene: NA
J gene: TRBJ2-1
V gene: TRBV28